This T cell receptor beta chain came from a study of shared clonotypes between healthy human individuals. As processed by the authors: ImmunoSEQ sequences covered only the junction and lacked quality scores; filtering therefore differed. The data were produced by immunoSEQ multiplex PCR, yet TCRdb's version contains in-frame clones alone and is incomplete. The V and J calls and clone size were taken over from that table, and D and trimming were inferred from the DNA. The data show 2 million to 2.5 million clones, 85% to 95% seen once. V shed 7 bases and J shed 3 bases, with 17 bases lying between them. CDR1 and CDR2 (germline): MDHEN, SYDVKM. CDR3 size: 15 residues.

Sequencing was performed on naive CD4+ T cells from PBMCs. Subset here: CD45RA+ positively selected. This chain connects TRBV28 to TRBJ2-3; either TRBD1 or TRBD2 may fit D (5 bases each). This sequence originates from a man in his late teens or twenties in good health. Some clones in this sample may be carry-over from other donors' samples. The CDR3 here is CASTLGTIVTDTQYF. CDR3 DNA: TGTGCCAGCACTTTGGGGACCATCGTGACAGATACGCAGTATTTT. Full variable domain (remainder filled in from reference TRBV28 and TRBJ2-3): DVKVTQSSRYLVKRTGEKVFLECVQDMDHENMFWYRQDPGLGLRLIYFSYDVKMKEKGDIPEGYSVSREKKERFSLILESASTNQTSMYLCASTLGTIVTDTQYFGPGTRLTVL.